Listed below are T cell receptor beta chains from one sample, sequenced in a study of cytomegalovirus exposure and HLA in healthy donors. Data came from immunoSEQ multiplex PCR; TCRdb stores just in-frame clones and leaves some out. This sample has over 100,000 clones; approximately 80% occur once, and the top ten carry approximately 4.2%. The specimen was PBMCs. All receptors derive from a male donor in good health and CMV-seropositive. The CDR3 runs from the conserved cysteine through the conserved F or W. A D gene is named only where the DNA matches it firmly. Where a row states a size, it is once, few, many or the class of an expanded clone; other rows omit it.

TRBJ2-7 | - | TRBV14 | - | CASSLTDSTEQYF | TGTGCCAGCAGCCTGACGGACAGCACCGAGCAGTACTTC
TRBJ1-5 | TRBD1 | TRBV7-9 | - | CASSLWGRGDNQPQHF | TGTGCCAGCAGCTTATGGGGCAGGGGGGACAATCAGCCCCAGCATTTT
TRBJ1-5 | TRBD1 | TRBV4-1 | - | CASSQVGTGTFQPQHF | TGCGCCAGCAGCCAAGTGGGGACAGGGACTTTTCAGCCCCAGCATTTT
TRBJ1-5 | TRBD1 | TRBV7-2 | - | CASSFGTGGPQPQHF | TGTGCCAGCAGCTTTGGGACAGGGGGCCCTCAGCCCCAGCATTTT
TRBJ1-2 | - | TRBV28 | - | CALAARYEGYTF | TGTGCCCTAGCAGCCCGATATGAGGGCTACACCTTC
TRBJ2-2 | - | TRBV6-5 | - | CASSYLAGAGELFF | TGTGCCAGCAGTTACCTCGCGGGCGCCGGGGAGCTGTTTTTT
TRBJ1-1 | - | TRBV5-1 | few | CASSPPGSPEAFF | TGCGCCAGCAGCCCTCCGGGTTCCCCTGAAGCTTTCTTT
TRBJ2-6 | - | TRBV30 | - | CAWSVKVAANGLTF | TGTGCCTGGAGTGTAAAGGTTGCGGCCAACGGCCTGACTTTC
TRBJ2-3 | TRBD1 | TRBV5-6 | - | CASTWGQGIGTDTQYF | TGTGCCAGCACCTGGGGACAGGGGATTGGCACAGATACGCAGTATTTT
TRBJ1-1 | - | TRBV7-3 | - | CASSRTDTEAFF | TGTGCCAGCAGCAGAACAGACACTGAAGCTTTCTTT
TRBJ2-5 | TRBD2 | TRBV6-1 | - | CASRPSGRQTQYF | TGTGCCAGCAGGCCTAGCGGGAGACAGACCCAGTACTTC
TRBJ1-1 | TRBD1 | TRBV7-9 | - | CAQGDMNTEAFF | TGTGCCCAGGGGGATATGAACACTGAAGCTTTCTTT
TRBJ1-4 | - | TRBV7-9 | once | CASSLAGGNEKLFF | TGTGCCAGCAGCTTAGCTGGGGGGAACGAAAAACTGTTTTTT
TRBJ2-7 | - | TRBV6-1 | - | CASSEESGHSYEQYF | TGTGCCAGCAGTGAAGAATCGGGACACTCCTACGAGCAGTACTTC
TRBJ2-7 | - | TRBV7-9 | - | CASSRSYEQYF | TGTGCCAGCAGCCGCAGCTACGAGCAGTACTTC
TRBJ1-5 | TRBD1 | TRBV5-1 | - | CASSSRGQEGSNQPQHF | TGCGCCAGCAGCTCTCGGGGACAGGAGGGTAGCAATCAGCCCCAGCATTTT
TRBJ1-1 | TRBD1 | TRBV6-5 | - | CASRPGGNTEAFF | TGTGCCAGCAGACCAGGGGGGAACACTGAAGCTTTCTTT
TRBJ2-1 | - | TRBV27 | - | CASSGYDRRKYDEQFF | TGTGCCAGCAGCGGCTATGACAGGAGAAAATACGATGAGCAGTTCTTC
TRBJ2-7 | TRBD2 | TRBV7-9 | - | CASSRLAGTVGEQYF | TGTGCCAGCAGCAGGTTAGCGGGAACAGTCGGCGAGCAGTACTTC
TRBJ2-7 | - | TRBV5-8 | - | CASSRSYEQYF | TGTGCCAGCAGCCGTTCCTACGAGCAGTACTTC
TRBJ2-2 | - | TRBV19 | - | CASSIRLTGNTGELFF | TGTGCCAGTAGTATTAGGTTGACGGGGAACACCGGGGAGCTGTTTTTT
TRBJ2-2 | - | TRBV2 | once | CASSESRTNTGELFF | TGTGCCAGCAGTGAATCCAGGACGAACACCGGGGAGCTGTTTTTT
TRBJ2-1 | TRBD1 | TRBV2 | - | CASRTDRGREDEQFF | TGTGCCAGCAGAACCGACAGGGGGCGCGAGGACGAGCAGTTCTTC
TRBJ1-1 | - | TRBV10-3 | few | CAISDPAQMTGSSSEAFF | TGTGCCATCAGTGACCCTGCCCAGATGACAGGTAGTTCGTCTGAAGCTTTCTTT
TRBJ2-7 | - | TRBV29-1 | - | CSVTGRYEQYF | TGCAGCGTGACAGGGAGGTACGAGCAGTACTTC